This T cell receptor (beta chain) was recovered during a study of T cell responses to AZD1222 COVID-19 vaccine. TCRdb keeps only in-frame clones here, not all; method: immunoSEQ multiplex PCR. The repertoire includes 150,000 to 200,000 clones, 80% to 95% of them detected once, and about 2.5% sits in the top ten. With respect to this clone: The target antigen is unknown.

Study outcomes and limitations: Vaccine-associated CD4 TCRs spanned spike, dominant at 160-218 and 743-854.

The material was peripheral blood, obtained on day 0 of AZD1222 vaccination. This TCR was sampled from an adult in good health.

The CDR3 region has the DNA TGTGCCAGCAGTCTCCCCCCAAACATCCGCGAGCAGTACTTC. Amino acid sequence: CASSLPPNIREQYF. The V and J genes are TRBV7-2 and TRBJ2-7; D not certain. The germline V gene encodes CDR1 SGHTA and CDR2 FQGNSA. The CDR3 totals 14 residues. Trimming shortened V by 6 bases and J by 6 bases, and 18 bases separated the two germline ends. Based on the CDR3 plus reference TRBV7-2 and TRBJ2-7, the full variable domain is GAGVSQSPSNKVTEKGKDVELRCDPISGHTALYWYRQSLGQGLEFLIYFQGNSAPDKSGLPSDRFSAERTGGSVSTLTIQRTQQEDSAVYLCASSLPPNIREQYFGPGTRLTVT.